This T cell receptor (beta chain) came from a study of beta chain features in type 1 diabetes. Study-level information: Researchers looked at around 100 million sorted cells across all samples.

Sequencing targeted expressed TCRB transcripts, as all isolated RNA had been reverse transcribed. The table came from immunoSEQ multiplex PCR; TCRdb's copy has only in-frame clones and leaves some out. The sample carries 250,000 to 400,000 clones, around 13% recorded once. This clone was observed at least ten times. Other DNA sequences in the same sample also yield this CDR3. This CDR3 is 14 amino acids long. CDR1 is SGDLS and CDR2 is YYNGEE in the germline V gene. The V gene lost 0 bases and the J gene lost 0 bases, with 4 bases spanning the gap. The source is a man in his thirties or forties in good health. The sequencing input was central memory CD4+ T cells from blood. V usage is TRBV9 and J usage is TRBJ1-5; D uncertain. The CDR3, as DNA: TGTGCCAGCAGCGTAGACGGTAGCAATCAGCCCCAGCATTTT. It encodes CASSVDGSNQPQHF.